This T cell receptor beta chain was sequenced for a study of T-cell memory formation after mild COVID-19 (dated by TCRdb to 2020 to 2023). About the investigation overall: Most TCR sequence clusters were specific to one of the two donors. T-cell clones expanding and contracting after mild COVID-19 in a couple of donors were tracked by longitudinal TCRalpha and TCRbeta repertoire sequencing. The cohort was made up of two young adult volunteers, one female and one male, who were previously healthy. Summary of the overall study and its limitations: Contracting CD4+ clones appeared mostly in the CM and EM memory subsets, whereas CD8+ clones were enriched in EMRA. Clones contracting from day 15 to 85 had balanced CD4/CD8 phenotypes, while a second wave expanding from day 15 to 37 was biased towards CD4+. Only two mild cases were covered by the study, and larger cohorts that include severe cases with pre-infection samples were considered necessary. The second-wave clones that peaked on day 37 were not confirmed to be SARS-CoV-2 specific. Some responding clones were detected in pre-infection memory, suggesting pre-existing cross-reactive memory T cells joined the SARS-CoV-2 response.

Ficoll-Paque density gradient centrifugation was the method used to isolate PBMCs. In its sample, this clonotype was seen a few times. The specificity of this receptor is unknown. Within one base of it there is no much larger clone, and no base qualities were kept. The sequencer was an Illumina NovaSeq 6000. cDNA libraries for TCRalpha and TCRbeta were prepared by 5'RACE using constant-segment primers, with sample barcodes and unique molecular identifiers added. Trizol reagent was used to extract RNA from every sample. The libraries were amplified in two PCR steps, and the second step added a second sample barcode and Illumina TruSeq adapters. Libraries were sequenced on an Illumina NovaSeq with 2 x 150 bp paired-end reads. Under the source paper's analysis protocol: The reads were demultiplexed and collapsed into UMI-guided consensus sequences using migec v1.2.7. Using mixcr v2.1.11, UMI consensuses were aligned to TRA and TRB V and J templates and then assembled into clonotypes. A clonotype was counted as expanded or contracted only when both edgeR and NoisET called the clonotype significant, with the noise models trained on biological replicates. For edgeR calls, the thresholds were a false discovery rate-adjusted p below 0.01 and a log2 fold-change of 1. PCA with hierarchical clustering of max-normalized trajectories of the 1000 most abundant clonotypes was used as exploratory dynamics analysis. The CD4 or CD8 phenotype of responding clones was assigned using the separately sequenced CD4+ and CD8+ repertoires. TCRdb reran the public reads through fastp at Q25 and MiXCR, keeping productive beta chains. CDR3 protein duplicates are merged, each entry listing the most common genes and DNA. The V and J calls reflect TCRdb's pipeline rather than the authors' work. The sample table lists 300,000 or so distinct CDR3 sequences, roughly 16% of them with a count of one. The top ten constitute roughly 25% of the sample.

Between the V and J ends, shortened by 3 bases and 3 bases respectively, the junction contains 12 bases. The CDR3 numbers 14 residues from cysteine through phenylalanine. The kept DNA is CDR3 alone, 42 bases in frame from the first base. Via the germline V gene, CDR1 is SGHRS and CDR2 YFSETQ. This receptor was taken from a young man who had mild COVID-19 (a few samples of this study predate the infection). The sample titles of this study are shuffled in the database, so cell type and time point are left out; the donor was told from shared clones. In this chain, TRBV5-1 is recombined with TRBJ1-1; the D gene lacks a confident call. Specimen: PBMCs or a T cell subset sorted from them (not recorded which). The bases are TGCGCCAGCAGCTATACGGGCGGGGACACTGAAGCTTTCTTT. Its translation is CASSYTGGDTEAFF. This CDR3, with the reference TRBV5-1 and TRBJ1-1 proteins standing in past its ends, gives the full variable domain KAGVTQTPRYLIKTRGQQVTLSCSPISGHRSVSWYQQTPGQGLQFLFEYFSETQRNKGNFPGRFSGRQFSNSRSEMNVSTLELGDSALYLCASSYTGGDTEAFFGQGTRLTVV.